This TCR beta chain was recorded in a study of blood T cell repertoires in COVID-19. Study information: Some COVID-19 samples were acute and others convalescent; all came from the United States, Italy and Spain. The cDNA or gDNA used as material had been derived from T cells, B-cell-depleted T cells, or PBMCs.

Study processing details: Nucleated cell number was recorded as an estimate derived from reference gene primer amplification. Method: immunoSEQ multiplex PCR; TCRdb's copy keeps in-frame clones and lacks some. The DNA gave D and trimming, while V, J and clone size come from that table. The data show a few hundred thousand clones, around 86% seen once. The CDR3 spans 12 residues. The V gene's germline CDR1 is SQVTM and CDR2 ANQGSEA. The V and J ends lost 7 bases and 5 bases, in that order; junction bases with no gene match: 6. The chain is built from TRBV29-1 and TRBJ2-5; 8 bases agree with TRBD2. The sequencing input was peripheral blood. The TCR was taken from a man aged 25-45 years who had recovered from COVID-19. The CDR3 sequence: CSGGAGDETQYF. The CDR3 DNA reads TGCAGCGGGGGAGCGGGGGACGAGACCCAGTACTTC.